A single sample gave rise to the 22 T cell receptor beta chains below, sequenced in a study of shared clonotypes between healthy human individuals. The method was immunoSEQ multiplex PCR; TCRdb's version includes in-frame clones alone and lacks a portion of them. Of about 2.3 million clones in the sample, approximately 93% were seen once. The sequenced sample consisted of naive CD4+ T cells from PBMCs. Subset indicated: CD45RA+ positively selected. These receptors were collected from a young man in good health. Some clones in this sample may be carry-over from other donors' samples.

The CDR3 DNA follows: TGTGCCAGCAGGGTAGACAGTCATCAGCCCCAGCATTTT. This gives the protein CASRVDSHQPQHF. The V gene is TRBV28, the J gene TRBJ1-5, with TRBD1 as a possible D gene (5 bases). This CDR3 has 13 amino acids. Germline lookup yields CDR1 MDHEN and CDR2 SYDVKM. Trimming removed 6 bases from V and 5 bases from J, with 11 bases in between.

V usage is TRBV28 and J usage is TRBJ2-1, with 9 bases lining up with TRBD2. The germline gives CDR1 MDHEN, CDR2 SYDVKM. The CDR3 is 17 amino acids. The V segment lost 3 bases and the J segment 4 bases; nucleotides outside the gene matches: 10. Here the CDR3 DNA reads TGTGCCAGCAGTTTCCGACTGGGACTAGCCCCGTACAATGAGCAGTTCTTC. It is translated as CASSFRLGLAPYNEQFF.

The chain uses TRBV11-2 and TRBJ1-1; D possibly corresponds to TRBD1 (5 bases). The CDR3 spans 14 residues. CDR1 is SGHAT, CDR2 FQNNGV, per germline. Trimming removed 1 base at V and 5 bases at J, with 11 bases between. The CDR3 sequence is CASSLAVRETEAFF. The DNA for the CDR3 is TGTGCCAGCAGCTTAGCGGTCAGGGAGACTGAAGCTTTCTTT.

Comments on this clone: A clone one base away is much larger, so this may be a read error. The identical CDR3 is also encoded by other nucleotide sequences in the sample. The chain is built from TRBV2 and TRBJ2-3; 10 bases are shared with TRBD1. Trimming cost V 6 bases and J 1 base; bases outside gene matches: 1. Germline V gives CDR1 SNHLY, CDR2 FYNNEI. The CDR3 totals 14 residues. CDR3 loop: CASRGTGGTDTQYF. The CDR3 DNA follows: TGTGCCAGCAGGGGGACAGGGGGCACAGATACGCAGTATTTT.

The chain uses TRBV7-9 and TRBJ2-1; D remains unclear. Trimming removed 5 bases at V and 6 bases at J, with 17 bases between. The CDR3 runs 15 residues. The germline CDR1 and CDR2 sequences are SEHNR and FQNEAQ (reference sequence). CDR3 DNA: TGTGCCAGCAGCCCCAACGGCCCCCTCGGCAATGAGCAGTTCTTC. Its protein product is CASSPNGPLGNEQFF.

V gene TRBV10-3 combines with J gene TRBJ2-7, with 7 bases identical to TRBD1. The junction had 5 bases not matched to a gene; V was cut back by 8 bases and J by 1 base. Germline values: CDR1 ENHRY, CDR2 SYGVKD. CDR3 length: 13 residues. CDR3 bases: TGTGCCATCGGACAGGACAGTTCCTACGAGCAGTACTTC. Protein sequence: CAIGQDSSYEQYF.

Remarks on this clone: Other DNA sequences of this sample code for an identical CDR3. CDR3 bases: TGCGCCAGCAGCCCCCGACTAGCGGGTGACACCGGGGAGCTGTTTTTT. This sequence encodes CASSPRLAGDTGELFF. V usage is TRBV5-1 and J usage is TRBJ2-2; 10 nucleotides agree with TRBD2. The CDR3 is made up of 16 amino acids. CDR1 is SGHRS and CDR2 is YFSETQ in the germline V gene. V was clipped by 4 bases and J by 3 bases; unmatched bases: 6.

The chain employs TRBV20-1 and TRBJ2-3; the D is unclear. The CDR3 contains 11 residues. Trimming stripped 7 bases from V and 4 bases from J, with 9 bases between. CDR1 DFQATT and CDR2 SNEGSKA come from the germline V gene (reference sequence). CDR3 amino acids: CSGSGADTQYF. CDR3 nucleotide sequence: TGCAGTGGAAGTGGGGCAGATACGCAGTATTTT.

The chain has TRBV18 and TRBJ2-3; either TRBD1 or TRBD2 may supply D (5 bases each). V lost 1 base and J lost 2, with 13 bases in between. The CDR3 is 16 amino acids. CDR1 KGHSH and CDR2 LQKENI come from the germline V gene. In nucleotides, the CDR3 is TGTGCCAGCTCACCACGGGGACGTACTGTCACAGATACGCAGTATTTT. The encoded protein is CASSPRGRTVTDTQYF. The whole variable domain, filled in from reference TRBV18 and TRBJ2-3, reads NAGVMQNPRHLVRRRGQEARLRCSPMKGHSHVYWYRQLPEEGLKFMVYLQKENIIDESGMPKERFSAEFPKEGPSILRIQQVVRGDSAAYFCASSPRGRTVTDTQYFGPGTRLTVL.

V is TRBV28 and J is TRBJ2-4; 12 bases are shared with TRBD2. Germline V lookup: CDR1 MDHEN, CDR2 SYDVKM. The length of the CDR3 is 15 residues. The junction had 8 bases not matched to a gene; V was cut back by 5 bases and J by 9 bases. This chain's CDR3 is CASSPQTSGRGIQYF. The DNA of the CDR3 is TGTGCCAGCAGTCCACAGACTAGCGGGAGAGGCATTCAGTACTTC.

This sequence joins TRBV18 and TRBJ1-5, with D hard to call. Germline V gene data show CDR1 as KGHSH and CDR2 as LQKENI. V shed 6 bases and J shed 2 bases, with 20 bases lying between them. This CDR3 contains 17 residues. CDR3 sequence reads: CASSAGQERRGNQPQHF. CDR3 DNA sequence: TGTGCCAGCTCGGCCGGGCAGGAGCGGAGGGGCAATCAGCCCCAGCATTTT.

This clone showed up just once. The chain couples TRBV6-1 to TRBJ2-3; TRBD2 might be the D (6 bases). V shed 6 bases and J shed 8 bases, with 9 bases lying between them. The CDR3 consists of 11 residues. In germline, CDR1 is MNHNS, CDR2 SASEGT. This chain's CDR3 is CASSSGLTQYF. CDR3 sequence (DNA): TGTGCCAGCAGCTCGGGACTTACGCAGTATTTT.

The chain employs TRBV18 and TRBJ2-5; perhaps TRBD2 as D (5 bases). In germline, CDR1 is KGHSH, CDR2 LQKENI. CDR3 length equals 13 residues. The germline V and J ends were trimmed by 4 bases and 2 bases, with 8 bases remaining between them. The CDR3 DNA sequence: TGTGCCAGCTCACAGTCGGGACAAGAGACCCAGTACTTC. Translation: CASSQSGQETQYF.

This clone was observed once. This rearrangement joins TRBV5-8 to TRBJ1-3, with D possibly TRBD1 on 5 matching bases. The CDR3 length is 15 residues. V was pared by 3 bases and J by 5 bases, with 15 bases between. Germline V CDR1 and CDR2: SGHTS, YDEGEE. CDR3 loop: CASSSYGAFRNTIYF. DNA for the CDR3: TGTGCCAGCAGCTCGTACGGGGCTTTTCGAAACACCATATATTTT.

The chain carries TRBV5-1 and TRBJ1-2; 9 bases line up with TRBD1. The length of the CDR3 is 15 residues. Germline trimming cut 7 bases from V and 8 bases from J; bases unmatched to any gene: 15. Germline V gives CDR1 SGHRS, CDR2 YFSETQ. CDR3 nucleotides: TGCGCCAGCCGCGTACAGGGGGCTGCTGGCGGAGGCTACACCTTC. Translating it yields CASRVQGAAGGGYTF.

This chain connects TRBV29-1 to TRBJ2-5; D is ambiguous. The CDR3 runs 13 residues. Trimming removed 8 bases at V and 1 base at J, with 14 bases between. CDR1 SQVTM and CDR2 ANQGSEA come from the germline V gene. The DNA of the CDR3 is TGCAGCTCTGCCCCCATCACCCAAGAGACCCAGTACTTC. Translated: CSSAPITQETQYF.

V gene TRBV6-1 combines with J gene TRBJ2-3; 10 bases match TRBD1. Germline values: CDR1 MNHNS, CDR2 SASEGT. The CDR3 spans 13 residues. Trimming took 9 bases from V and 5 from J; bases not matched to a gene: 5. The CDR3 DNA reads as TGTGCCAGTCGACAGGGGGCAGGAGATACGCAGTATTTT. Translated, it gives CASRQGAGDTQYF.

The DNA of the CDR3 is TGTGCCAGCAGTTCTCCTGCCTACCCCCAGGCTAATCAGCCCCAGCATTTT. Protein sequence: CASSSPAYPQANQPQHF. This chain uses TRBV28 with TRBJ1-5; D ambiguous. The V and J ends lost 4 bases and 4 bases respectively, with 20 bases between them. Germline CDR1 reads MDHEN; CDR2 reads SYDVKM. The CDR3 extends over 17 amino acids. The full variable domain, its missing parts supplied by reference TRBV28 and TRBJ1-5, is DVKVTQSSRYLVKRTGEKVFLECVQDMDHENMFWYRQDPGLGLRLIYFSYDVKMKEKGDIPEGYSVSREKKERFSLILESASTNQTSMYLCASSSPAYPQANQPQHFGDGTRLSIL.

This rearrangement joins TRBV10-3 to TRBJ2-7; 13 bases fit TRBD2. CDR1 ENHRY and CDR2 SYGVKD come from the germline V gene. V was clipped by 10 bases and J by 4 bases; unmatched bases: 4. The CDR3 is 13 residues long. CDR3 sequence reads: CASGLAGEYEQYF. In DNA form, the CDR3 reads TGTGCCAGCGGACTAGCGGGAGAATACGAGCAGTACTTC.

The V and J genes are TRBV5-1 and TRBJ1-2, with 7 bases identical to TRBD1. This CDR3 is built from 16 residues. The V and J ends lost 5 bases and 6 bases, in that order; junction bases with no gene match: 16. Germline V lookup: CDR1 SGHRS, CDR2 YFSETQ. CDR3 amino acids: CASRPTTGVDGHGYTF. Written as DNA, the CDR3 is TGCGCCAGCAGACCGACAACAGGGGTGGATGGGCATGGCTACACCTTC.

This clone was seen only once. The chain employs TRBV5-1 and TRBJ2-3; TRBD2 might be the D (6 bases). The CDR3 is 15 residues long. Germline-derived CDR1 and CDR2 are SGHRS and YFSETQ. The V gene lost 2 bases and the J gene lost 4 bases, with 14 bases spanning the gap. The CDR3 loop reads CASSFRIADADTQYF. CDR3 nucleotides: TGCGCCAGCAGCTTTAGAATAGCGGATGCAGATACGCAGTATTTT.

The V gene is TRBV27, the J gene TRBJ1-1; D uncertain. The germline V gene encodes CDR1 MNHEY and CDR2 SMNVEV (reference sequence). The CDR3 contains 16 residues. The V end was cut by 3 bases, the J end by 4 bases, with 18 bases between. The CDR3 DNA reads as TGTGCCAGCAGTTTTTTCAGGCCCACCTTGGGCACTGAAGCTTTCTTT. This codes for CASSFFRPTLGTEAFF.